The clone carrying this T cell receptor (beta chain) appeared once. The antigen remains unidentified. These data belong to a study of T cell responses to AZD1222 COVID-19 vaccine. Study findings and constraints: Seropositive status at baseline applied to only six AZD1222 recipients.

The CDR3 is made up of 13 amino acids. V was clipped by 5 bases and J by 0 bases, with 7 bases between them. The germline gives CDR1 MNHEY, CDR2 SMNVEV (reference sequence). The repertoire was sequenced with immunoSEQ multiplex PCR; TCRdb's copy has only in-frame clones and lacks some. The sample records about 150,000 clones, 90% being singletons. The rearrangement uses TRBV27 and TRBJ1-1; D is undetermined. The clonotype comes from an adult who received the AZD1222 COVID-19 vaccine. The material sequenced was peripheral blood, taken 28 days after the second AZD1222 dose. CDR3: CASSLQVNTEAFF. The CDR3 DNA follows: TGTGCCAGCAGTCTCCAAGTGAACACTGAAGCTTTCTTT.